This TCR beta chain emerged from a study of T cells in tuberculosis (dated 2018 in TCRdb). With regard to the full study: To characterize T cells specific for the mycobacterial lipid antigen glucose monomycolate (GMM), the study used CD1B tetramers together with high-throughput TCR immunosequencing. IGRA-negative adolescents, IGRA-positive adolescents with latent tuberculosis and adults with active tuberculosis, approximately 11 per group, were compared in a South African clinical cohort. The study at large found these results: Compared with IGRA-negative controls, TCR-alpha repertoires from active tuberculosis had smaller mean NN-distances to GMM-specific TCRs, which suggests clonal expansion of these TCRs. An accuracy of about 90% (AUROC about 0.91) was reached by a classifier using the diverse GMM-specific repertoire, compared with under 75% accuracy when GEM motif frequencies were used. Clinical samples were selected based on the availability of cryopreserved specimens, with adults included as active tuberculosis cases and adolescents included as controls. The smaller NN-distances in active tuberculosis patients were driven in part by shorter CDR3-alpha lengths, while the difference seen for TCR-beta was not statistically significant.

The CDR3 holds 15 amino acids from the cysteine to the phenylalanine. Only the CDR3 part of the read is kept: 45 bases, read in frame from the first base. Based on the germline V gene (reference sequence), the CDR1 and CDR2 sequences are LNHDA and SQIVND. For this chain, trimming is 5 bases at the V end and 4 bases at the J end, and the number of junction bases without a gene match is 7. At study entry, adolescents were screened for latent tuberculosis infection by tuberculin skin test and QuantiFERON-TB GOLD In-Tube IGRA. Immunosequencing was performed on unsorted cryopreserved PBMC and covered approximately 100,000 T cells per clinical donor on average. Eleven high schools in the Worcester region of the Western Cape, South Africa, served as enrollment sites for adolescents aged 12 to 18 years. Roughly ten M. tuberculosis-infected adolescents and around ten uninfected adolescents were selected, with the two groups matched for age and sex. Adolescent PBMC were isolated from freshly drawn heparinized blood by density centrifugation and cryopreserved.

On this clone itself: Its antigen has not been determined. Base qualities are not provided; no much larger clone lies one nucleotide away.

The immunoSEQ multiplex PCR assay was used to generate TCR libraries, with TCR-beta and/or TCR-alpha/delta assays applied to each sample. Amplified TCR libraries were sequenced on the Illumina high-throughput platform. The authors' analysis ran thus. Clustering and dimensionality reduction relied on pairwise TCRdist distances among GMM-specific receptors from T cells that were either sorted ex vivo or expanded in vitro. The score assigned to each clinical repertoire was mean NN-distance, meaning the average TCRdist to the nearest 10% of tetramer-positive reference sequences. GEM TCR motif frequency was calculated as the fraction of unique TCRs that matched known GEM sequences by V/J usage and CDR3 length. Linear discriminant analysis with leave-one-out cross-validation, implemented in scikit-learn, was used to classify active tuberculosis. Sourced from immuneACCESS, this table was stored by TCRdb with only in-frame sequences that have V and J called. A share of the clones is absent; for the studies checked, an unresolved V gene accounts for under half, and the remainder has no known explanation. V, J and clone size are taken as reported in that table, and D and trimming were inferred from the DNA itself. This sample comprises tens of thousands of clones, 95% of them detected only once. Roughly 3.5% of the sample lies in the top ten.

Source material: PBMCs. This receptor chain uses TRBV19 and TRBJ1-5; 8 bases in the junction line up with TRBD1. This sequence originates from a donor aged 10-29 years with latent tuberculosis or without tuberculosis infection. The nucleotide sequence is TGTGCCAGTAGTGAGTGGGACAGGTTTAATCAGCCCCAGCATTTT. Its protein product is CASSEWDRFNQPQHF.